The source of this T cell receptor (beta chain) is a study of CD8+ T cells in alopecia areata. Across the study: Treatment with tofacitinib (6 to 18 months) was followed by 6 months off drug.

Notes on this clone: Antigen: not known.

Treatment denoted: oral pan-JAK inhibitor, 5-10 mg twice daily. PBMCs served as the source from which CD4+ and CD8+ T cells were sorted. Study-wide results and caveats: Under tofacitinib, fewer expanded CD8+ clones appeared among the top 100 scalp clones. Scalp repertoires also include resident alphabeta T cells from normal skin.

Reverse transcribed after extraction, RNA yielded cDNA as the sequencing template. Libraries were prepared by immunoSEQ multiplex PCR; TCRdb keeps only in-frame clonotypes and omits some of them. The sample comprises 87,000 or so clones, more than 65% of which are singletons, and 15% to 20% rests with the top ten. The CDR3 runs to 13 residues. V shed 1 base and J shed 1 base, with 7 bases lying between them. Per germline, CDR1 GTSNPN and CDR2 SVGIG (reference sequence). This TCR was recovered from a human donor with alopecia areata. The specimen comprised CD8+ T cells sorted from blood, sampled at week 44, from a patient treated with tofacitinib. The J gene is TRBJ1-1, the V gene TRBV30; TRBD1 is a possible D gene (5 bases). The CDR3 bases are TGTGCCTGGAGTGCCGGGGGGAACACTGAAGCTTTCTTT. Its protein is CAWSAGGNTEAFF.